A selection of T cell receptor beta chains follows, all from one sample in a study of T-cell memory formation after mild COVID-19. TCRdb independently ran MiXCR on the 5' RACE reads; one entry per CDR3 protein. The sample records about 180,000 distinct CDR3 sequences, 16% being singletons. The material sequenced was PBMCs or a T cell subset sorted from them (not recorded which). Receptors originate from an adult woman who had mild COVID-19 (a few samples of this study predate the infection). Cell type and time point are not known. Each CDR3 is given with its conserved first and last residue. The order of the fields is CDR3 protein, CDR3 DNA, clone size, J gene, D gene, V gene. The D gene is left open where the match is weak. Clone size is shown for a subset of rows, as once, few, many or a class of expanded clone.

CASSPSLSLNNEQFF	TGTGCCAGCAGCCCCAGCTTAAGCTTGAACAATGAGCAGTTCTTC	few	TRBJ2-1	-	TRBV9
CSVEGADHSSYNEQFF	TGCAGCGTTGAGGGGGCAGACCATAGCTCCTACAATGAGCAGTTCTTC	few	TRBJ2-1	-	TRBV29-1
CATSPGTSVAYEQYF	TGTGCCACCAGTCCCGGGACTAGCGTAGCCTACGAGCAGTACTTC	few	TRBJ2-7	TRBD2	TRBV24-1
CASSAPGQGTDTQYF	TGCGCCAGCAGCGCACCGGGACAGGGTACAGATACGCAGTATTTT	-	TRBJ2-3	TRBD1	TRBV4-1
CASSLTYAGTGAYNEQFF	TGTGCCAGCAGCTTAACATACGCCGGGACAGGGGCCTACAATGAGCAGTTCTTC	-	TRBJ2-1	TRBD1	TRBV7-9
CASSQEGTVNEKLFF	TGCGCCAGCAGCCAAGAAGGGACAGTCAATGAAAAACTGTTTTTT	few	TRBJ1-4	TRBD1	TRBV4-1
CASTRKGAYNEQFF	TGTGCCAGTACCAGGAAAGGGGCCTACAATGAGCAGTTCTTC	few	TRBJ2-1	-	TRBV19
CASSATNVLTF	TGTGCCAGCAGTGCGACCAACGTCCTGACTTTC	-	TRBJ2-6	-	TRBV25-1
CASSLEGGDYGYTF	TGTGCCAGCAGCTTGGAAGGGGGTGACTATGGCTACACCTTC	few	TRBJ1-2	-	TRBV5-4
CASSLGGARETQYF	TGTGCCAGCAGCTTAGGCGGGGCGCGGGAGACCCAGTACTTC	many	TRBJ2-5	-	TRBV7-2
CASSYGTGGRSPLHF	TGTGCCAGCAGCTACGGGACAGGGGGCCGATCACCCCTCCACTTT	-	TRBJ1-6	TRBD1	TRBV7-9
CASSPRTSGGIARGETQYF	TGTGCCAGCAGTCCCCGGACTAGCGGGGGGATTGCGAGAGGGGAGACCCAGTACTTC	-	TRBJ2-5	TRBD2	TRBV28
CASSQLLAGGSRQETQYF	TGTGCCAGCAGCCAGTTGTTAGCGGGGGGGAGTCGCCAAGAGACCCAGTACTTC	few	TRBJ2-5	TRBD2	TRBV14
CASSGPRAIDTQYF	TGTGCCAGTAGTGGCCCCAGAGCCATCGATACGCAGTATTTT	few	TRBJ2-3	-	TRBV19
CASSLGQGAQETQYF	TGTGCCAGCAGTTTAGGGCAGGGGGCTCAAGAGACCCAGTACTTC	-	TRBJ2-5	TRBD1	TRBV12-3/TRBV12-4
CASSLVRESQETQYF	TGTGCCAGCAGCTTAGTGCGGGAAAGCCAAGAGACCCAGTACTTC	few	TRBJ2-5	-	TRBV7-8
CSARAPTSGRESYNEQFF	TGCAGTGCTAGAGCCCCGACTAGCGGGAGGGAATCCTACAATGAGCAGTTCTTC	-	TRBJ2-1	TRBD2	TRBV20-1
CASSELGGNTIYF	TGTGCCAGCAGTGAATTGGGTGGAAACACCATATATTTT	few	TRBJ1-3	-	TRBV25-1
CAWMMQGIQETQYF	TGTGCCTGGATGATGCAGGGTATCCAAGAGACCCAGTACTTC	few	TRBJ2-5	-	TRBV30
CASSLDLGMGYEQYF	TGTGCCAGCAGCTTAGATCTGGGGATGGGCTACGAGCAGTACTTC	-	TRBJ2-7	-	TRBV11-2
CASPAMGNADTQYF	TGTGCCAGCCCAGCTATGGGGAACGCAGATACGCAGTATTTT	-	TRBJ2-3	-	TRBV2
CSASATRDTQYF	TGCAGTGCTAGCGCCACTAGAGATACGCAGTATTTT	-	TRBJ2-3	-	TRBV20-1
CASVWDPGSTDTQYF	TGTGCCAGCGTTTGGGATCCAGGGAGCACAGATACGCAGTATTTT	-	TRBJ2-3	-	TRBV12-3/TRBV12-4
CASSFEGQGVYGYTF	TGTGCCAGCAGCTTTGAGGGCCAGGGGGTCTATGGCTACACCTTC	many	TRBJ1-2	TRBD1	TRBV7-9
CASTGGVLVNEQFF	TGTGCCAGTACCGGGGGAGTGCTGGTCAATGAGCAGTTCTTC	-	TRBJ2-1	-	TRBV19
CASGAHLKETQYF	TGTGCCAGCGGAGCCCACCTAAAAGAGACCCAGTACTTC	many	TRBJ2-5	-	TRBV27
CASSLPAGDTDTQYF	TGTGCCAGCAGCCTCCCCGCGGGGGACACAGATACGCAGTATTTT	-	TRBJ2-3	TRBD2	TRBV4-2
CASSLSVNTEAFF	TGTGCCAGCAGCTTAAGTGTTAACACTGAAGCTTTCTTT	-	TRBJ1-1	-	TRBV7-3
CASSLRLDNQPQHF	TGTGCCAGCAGTTTACGACTGGACAATCAGCCCCAGCATTTT	-	TRBJ1-5	-	TRBV12-3/TRBV12-4
CASSYGGLGTYEQYF	TGTGCCAGCAGTTACGGGGGACTGGGGACCTACGAGCAGTACTTC	-	TRBJ2-7	-	TRBV6-2/TRBV6-3
CASSSTGISNQPQHF	TGTGCCAGCAGCTCAACCGGGATTAGCAATCAGCCCCAGCATTTT	-	TRBJ1-5	-	TRBV5-6
CASGLTGAYEQYF	TGTGCTAGTGGTTTGACAGGGGCCTACGAGCAGTACTTC	many	TRBJ2-7	TRBD1	TRBV12-5
CASSLLLGSTDTQYF	TGCGCCAGCAGCTTACTATTGGGGAGCACAGATACGCAGTATTTT	-	TRBJ2-3	-	TRBV5-1
CATSLRTGKSSYNEQFF	TGTGCCACCAGCTTACGGACAGGGAAAAGCTCCTACAATGAGCAGTTCTTC	few	TRBJ2-1	TRBD1	TRBV15
CATPLAGGQGSYEQYF	TGTGCCACCCCCCTAGCGGGAGGGCAGGGCTCCTACGAGCAGTACTTC	few	TRBJ2-7	TRBD2	TRBV12-3/TRBV12-4
CSVMVAGVHTGELFF	TGCAGCGTTATGGTAGCGGGAGTTCACACCGGGGAGCTGTTTTTT	few	TRBJ2-2	TRBD2	TRBV29-1
CASGLRGTNNEQFF	TGTGCCAGCGGTCTCCGGGGGACCAACAATGAGCAGTTCTTC	many	TRBJ2-1	-	TRBV12-3/TRBV12-4
CASSLVGGNYNEQFF	TGTGCCAGCAGCTTAGTTGGCGGCAATTACAATGAGCAGTTCTTC	-	TRBJ2-1	-	TRBV11-2
CASRTSGYEQYF	TGTGCCAGCAGGACTAGCGGTTACGAGCAGTACTTC	-	TRBJ2-7	TRBD2	TRBV6-2/TRBV6-3
CSARLIAGVYEQYF	TGCAGTGCTAGACTCATAGCGGGAGTATACGAGCAGTACTTC	-	TRBJ2-7	TRBD2	TRBV20-1
CASSLFGGPQETQYF	TGTGCCAGCAGCTTATTCGGGGGGCCCCAAGAGACCCAGTACTTC	-	TRBJ2-5	-	TRBV7-3
CASSHPPGAVYEQYF	TGCGCCAGCAGCCACCCGCCGGGGGCGGTCTACGAGCAGTACTTC	-	TRBJ2-7	-	TRBV4-1
CASSLGLRRSILHNEQFF	TGTGCCAGCAGCTTAGGATTAAGGCGGTCAATACTGCACAATGAGCAGTTCTTC	few	TRBJ2-1	-	TRBV11-2
CASSLIGHPAADEQFF	TGCGCCAGCAGCTTGATTGGACACCCGGCGGCCGATGAGCAGTTCTTC	few	TRBJ2-1	-	TRBV5-1
CASSFRQAGDNEQFF	TGTGCCAGCAGTTTCCGGCAGGCTGGGGACAATGAGCAGTTCTTC	many	TRBJ2-1	-	TRBV12-3/TRBV12-4
CASSFAGLARRGSTDTQYF	TGTGCCAGCAGCTTCGCGGGACTAGCTAGGAGGGGCTCCACAGATACGCAGTATTTT	many	TRBJ2-3	TRBD2	TRBV7-2
CASSVVEGLAIYNEQFF	TGTGCCAGCAGCGTAGTGGAGGGACTAGCGATTTACAATGAGCAGTTCTTC	few	TRBJ2-1	TRBD2	TRBV9
CASSPEGTPNTEAFF	TGTGCCAGCAGCCCGGAGGGGACACCTAACACTGAAGCTTTCTTT	-	TRBJ1-1	-	TRBV7-9
CASSRDRERYNEQFF	TGTGCCAGCAGCCGAGACAGGGAGAGATACAATGAGCAGTTCTTC	few	TRBJ2-1	TRBD1	TRBV11-1
CASSFSWETQYF	TGTGCCAGCAGCTTTTCATGGGAGACCCAGTACTTC	few	TRBJ2-5	-	TRBV7-8
CASGLGVETGEAFF	TGTGCTAGTGGTTTGGGTGTCGAGACAGGTGAAGCTTTCTTT	-	TRBJ1-1	-	TRBV12-5
CASSSLGTVTSPGELFF	TGTGCCAGTAGTTCCTTGGGTACTGTAACATCACCCGGGGAGCTGTTTTTT	-	TRBJ2-2	-	TRBV19